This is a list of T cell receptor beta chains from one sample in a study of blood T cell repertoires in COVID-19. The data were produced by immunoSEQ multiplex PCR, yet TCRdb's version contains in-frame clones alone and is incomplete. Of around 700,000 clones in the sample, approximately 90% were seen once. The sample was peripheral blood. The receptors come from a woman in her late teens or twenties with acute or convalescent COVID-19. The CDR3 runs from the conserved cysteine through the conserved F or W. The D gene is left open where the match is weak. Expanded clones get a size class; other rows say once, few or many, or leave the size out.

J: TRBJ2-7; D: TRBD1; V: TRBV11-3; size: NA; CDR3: CASSPQTTGGEQYF
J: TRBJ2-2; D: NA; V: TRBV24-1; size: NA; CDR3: CATSEVWTASGELFF
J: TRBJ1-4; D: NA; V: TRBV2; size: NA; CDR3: CASREEGNEKLFF
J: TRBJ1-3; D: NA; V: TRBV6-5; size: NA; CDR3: CASSRTGNTIYF
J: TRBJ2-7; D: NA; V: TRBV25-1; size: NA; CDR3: CASSGWGVSSYEQYF
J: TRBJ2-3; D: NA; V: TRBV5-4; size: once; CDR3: CASSADRSTDTQYF
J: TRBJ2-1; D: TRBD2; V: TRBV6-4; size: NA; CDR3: CASSRTSGGNEQFF
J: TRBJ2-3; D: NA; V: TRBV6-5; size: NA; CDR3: CASNDSSHTDTQYF
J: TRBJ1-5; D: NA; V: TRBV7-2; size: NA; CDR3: CASSLGEAKSNQPQHF
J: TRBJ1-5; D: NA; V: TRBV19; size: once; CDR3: CASSTTGQRRDQPQHF
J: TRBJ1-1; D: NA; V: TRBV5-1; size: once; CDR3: CASSSGQNSEAFF
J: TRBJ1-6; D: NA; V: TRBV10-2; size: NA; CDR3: CASSEEAAPPLHF
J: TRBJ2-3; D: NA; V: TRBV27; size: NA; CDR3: CASSFGDTQYF
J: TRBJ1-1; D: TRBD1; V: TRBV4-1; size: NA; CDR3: CASSQGGGTGIEAFF
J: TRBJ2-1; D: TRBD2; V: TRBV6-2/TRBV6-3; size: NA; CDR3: CASSYRLTSADSEQFF
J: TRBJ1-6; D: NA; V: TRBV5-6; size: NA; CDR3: CASSLHAAPLHF
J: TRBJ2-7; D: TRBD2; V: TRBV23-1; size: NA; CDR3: CASSQLQSGGTYEQYF
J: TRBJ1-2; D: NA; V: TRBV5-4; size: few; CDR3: CASSLSDTGYTF
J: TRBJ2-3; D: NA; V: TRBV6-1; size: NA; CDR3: CASSEALGDTQYF
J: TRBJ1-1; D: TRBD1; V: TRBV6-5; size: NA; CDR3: CASSSRQGAGTEAFF
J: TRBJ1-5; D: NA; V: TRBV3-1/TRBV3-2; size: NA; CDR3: CASSQFNSNQPQHF
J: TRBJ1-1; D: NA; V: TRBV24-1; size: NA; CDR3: CATSDSGKIAEAFF
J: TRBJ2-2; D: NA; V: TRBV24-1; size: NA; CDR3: CATSDEAGAVWTGELFF
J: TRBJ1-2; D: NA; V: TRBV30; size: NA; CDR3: CAWTLRRVRDYGYTF
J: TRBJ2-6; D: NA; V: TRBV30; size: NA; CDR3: CAWTRTGSHSSGANVLTF
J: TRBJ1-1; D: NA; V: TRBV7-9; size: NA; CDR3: CASSFVRNTEAFF
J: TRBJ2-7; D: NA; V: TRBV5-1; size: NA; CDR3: CASSLTVAYEQYF
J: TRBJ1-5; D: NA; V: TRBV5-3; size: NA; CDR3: CARRVGCTDFGNQPQHF
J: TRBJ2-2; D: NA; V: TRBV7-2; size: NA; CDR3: CASSPGRTGELFF